This T cell receptor (beta chain) was sequenced for a study of neurological immune-mediated disorders. General study points: Among expanded clones, no CDR3 amino acid sequences were shared across subjects, a pattern suggesting private repertoires in all groups. Multiple sclerosis was found to have the least TCR clonal expansion, below healthy controls, and HTLV-1-associated myelopathy the most.

V was pared by 0 bases and J by 5 bases, with 8 bases between. Germline CDR1 is SGDLS and CDR2 is YYNGEE. There are 13 residues in the CDR3. Each TCR transcript was tagged with a 10-nucleotide random UMI during 5'RACE. In every sequencing run, more than 170 million TCR-beta sequences were generated from 15-18 subjects. TCRdb reanalysed the 5' RACE reads using MiXCR and keeps one entry per CDR3 protein. Of 17,000 or so distinct CDR3 sequences listed, around a quarter are singletons. This clonotype occurred many times. What it binds is not known. This TCR was sampled from a man aged 50-60 years with HTLV-1-associated myelopathy (HAM/TSP). The genes are TRBV9 and TRBJ1-1; possibly TRBD1 for D (5 bases). The sample comprised PBMCs. CDR3 bases: TGTGCCAGCAGCGTAGAGAGGGGTACTGAAGCTTTCTTT. Protein product: CASSVERGTEAFF.